The following is a TCR beta chain sequence with its context. The antigen is not known. This entry comes from a study of beta chain features in type 1 diabetes. Central memory, naive, regulatory and stem cell-like memory CD4+ cells were sorted by CD45RO/CCR7/CD25/CD127/CD95/CD27. The authors obtained over 98% purity in all sorted populations. Germline V gives CDR1 SQVTM, CDR2 ANQGSEA. This CDR3 is 12 amino acids long. Trimming shortened V by 2 bases and J by 7 bases, and 11 bases separated the two germline ends. Since all of the isolated RNA was reverse transcribed, expressed TCRB transcripts were what got sequenced. Profiled with immunoSEQ multiplex PCR; TCRdb holds only in-frame clones, not every one. The sample carries about 470,000 clones, approximately 31% recorded once. General study points: Highly expressing activated T cells could be over-counted with a cDNA template. PCR might favor shorter templates, equally in patients and controls.

The V gene is TRBV29-1, the J gene TRBJ1-1, with a weak D call TRBD1 (6 bases). Sequences were obtained from naive CD4+ T cells from blood. This TCR came from a man in his late teens or twenties in good health. The CDR3 nucleotides read TGCAGCGTTGAAAAGGGGGAGGGTGAAGCTTTCTTT. Residues: CSVEKGEGEAFF.